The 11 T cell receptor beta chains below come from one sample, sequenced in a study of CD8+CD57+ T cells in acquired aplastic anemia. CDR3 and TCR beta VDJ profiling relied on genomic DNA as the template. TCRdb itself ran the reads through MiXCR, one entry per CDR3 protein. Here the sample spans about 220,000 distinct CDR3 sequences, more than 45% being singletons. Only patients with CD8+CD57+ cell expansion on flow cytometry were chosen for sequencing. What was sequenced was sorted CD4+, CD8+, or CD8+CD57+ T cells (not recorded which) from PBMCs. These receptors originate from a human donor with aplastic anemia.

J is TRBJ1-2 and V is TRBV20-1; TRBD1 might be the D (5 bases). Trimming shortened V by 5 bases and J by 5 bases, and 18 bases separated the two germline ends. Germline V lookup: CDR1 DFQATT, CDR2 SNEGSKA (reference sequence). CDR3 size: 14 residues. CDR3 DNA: TGCAGTGCTCGGGGGGGGAGGGATCCTTATGGCTACACCTTC. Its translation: CSARGGRDPYGYTF.

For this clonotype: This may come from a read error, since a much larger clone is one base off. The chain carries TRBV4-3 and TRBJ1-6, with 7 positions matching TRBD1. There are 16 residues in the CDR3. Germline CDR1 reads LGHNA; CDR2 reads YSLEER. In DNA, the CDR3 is TGCGCCAGCAGCCCTTCCCGGGACAGAAATAATTCACCCTTCCACTTT. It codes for CASSPSRDRNNSPFHF.

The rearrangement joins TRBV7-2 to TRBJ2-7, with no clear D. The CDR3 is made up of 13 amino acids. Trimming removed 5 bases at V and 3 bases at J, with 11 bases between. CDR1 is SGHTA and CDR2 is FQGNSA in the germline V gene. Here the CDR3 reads CASSQVSGYEQYF. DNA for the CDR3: TGTGCCAGCAGCCAGGTGAGTGGCTACGAGCAGTACTTC.

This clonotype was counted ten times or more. CDR3 amino acids: CAVDLNGYTF. As DNA, the CDR3 is TGTGCCGTAGACCTGAATGGCTACACCTTC. The rearrangement joins TRBV30 to TRBJ1-2; D remains ambiguous. Germline V gives CDR1 GTSNPN, CDR2 SVGIG (reference sequence). The CDR3 length is 10 residues. The V end lost 8 bases, the J end lost 6 bases, and 10 bases lay between the germline ends.

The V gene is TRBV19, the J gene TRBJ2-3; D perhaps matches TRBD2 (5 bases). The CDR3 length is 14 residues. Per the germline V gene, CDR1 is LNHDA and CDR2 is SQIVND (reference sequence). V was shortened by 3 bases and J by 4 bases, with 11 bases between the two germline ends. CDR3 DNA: TGTGCCAGTAGTATTCTAGTTAGCGCAGATACGCAGTATTTT. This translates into CASSILVSADTQYF.

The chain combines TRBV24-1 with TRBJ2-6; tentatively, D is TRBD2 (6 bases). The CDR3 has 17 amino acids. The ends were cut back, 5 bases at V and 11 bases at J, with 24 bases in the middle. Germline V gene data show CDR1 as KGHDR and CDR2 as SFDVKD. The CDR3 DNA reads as TGTGCCACCAGTGGTGGAGGGGCCAGTGGCTGGATCTACGTCCTGACTTTC. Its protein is CATSGGGASGWIYVLTF.

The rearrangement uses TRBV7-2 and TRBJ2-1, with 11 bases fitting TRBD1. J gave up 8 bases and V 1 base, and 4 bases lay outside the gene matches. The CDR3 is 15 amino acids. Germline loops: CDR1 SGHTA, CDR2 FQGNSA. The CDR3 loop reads CASSLVGTGGHEQFF. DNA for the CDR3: TGTGCCAGCAGCTTAGTTGGGACAGGGGGTCATGAGCAGTTCTTC.

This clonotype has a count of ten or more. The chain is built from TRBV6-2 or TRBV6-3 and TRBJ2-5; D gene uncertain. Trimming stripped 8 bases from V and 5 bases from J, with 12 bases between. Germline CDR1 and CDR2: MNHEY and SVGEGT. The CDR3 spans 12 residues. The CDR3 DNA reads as TGTGCCAGCCGAGTTACAAGGGAGACCCAGTACTTC. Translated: CASRVTRETQYF.

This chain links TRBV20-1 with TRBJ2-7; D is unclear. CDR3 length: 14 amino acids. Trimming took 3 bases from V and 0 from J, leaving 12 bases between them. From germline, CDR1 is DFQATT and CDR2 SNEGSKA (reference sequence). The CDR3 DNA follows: TGCAGTGCTAGGCAGGTCAGCTACTCCTACGAGCAGTACTTC. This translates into CSARQVSYSYEQYF.

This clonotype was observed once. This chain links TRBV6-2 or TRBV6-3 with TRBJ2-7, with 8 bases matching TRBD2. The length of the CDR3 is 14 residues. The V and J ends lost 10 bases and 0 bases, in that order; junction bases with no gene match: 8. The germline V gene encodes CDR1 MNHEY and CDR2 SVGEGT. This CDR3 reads CAISGAGGSYEQYF. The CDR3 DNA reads TGTGCCATCAGCGGGGCGGGAGGCTCCTACGAGCAGTACTTC.

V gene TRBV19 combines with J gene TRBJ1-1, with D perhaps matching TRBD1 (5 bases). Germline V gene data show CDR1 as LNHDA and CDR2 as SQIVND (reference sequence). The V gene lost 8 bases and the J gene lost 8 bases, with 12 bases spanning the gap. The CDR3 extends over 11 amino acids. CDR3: CASGLNREAFF. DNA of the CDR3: TGTGCCAGTGGACTTAACAGGGAAGCTTTCTTT.